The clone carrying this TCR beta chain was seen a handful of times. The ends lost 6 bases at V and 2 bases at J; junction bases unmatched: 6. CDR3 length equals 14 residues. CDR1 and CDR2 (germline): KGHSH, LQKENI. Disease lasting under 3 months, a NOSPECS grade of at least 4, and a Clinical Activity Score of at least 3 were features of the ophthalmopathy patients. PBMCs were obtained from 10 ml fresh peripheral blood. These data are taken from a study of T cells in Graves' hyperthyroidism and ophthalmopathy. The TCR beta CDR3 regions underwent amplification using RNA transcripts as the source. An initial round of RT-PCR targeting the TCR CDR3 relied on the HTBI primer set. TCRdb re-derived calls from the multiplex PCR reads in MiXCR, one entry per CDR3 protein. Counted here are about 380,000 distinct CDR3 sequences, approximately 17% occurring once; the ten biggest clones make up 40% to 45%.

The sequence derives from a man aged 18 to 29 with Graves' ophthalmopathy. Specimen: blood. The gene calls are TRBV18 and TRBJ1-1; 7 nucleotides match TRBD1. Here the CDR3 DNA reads TGTGCCAGCTCGCTGACAGGGTATAACACTGAAGCTTTCTTT. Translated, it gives CASSLTGYNTEAFF.